This TCR beta chain emerged from a study of early T cells in non-severe SARS-CoV-2 infection. Study at large: Unsorted whole blood bulk RNA was sequenced, with unpaired chains.

CDR3 length: 15 amino acids. TCRdb re-derived calls from the 5' RACE reads in MiXCR, one entry per CDR3 protein. The sample consists of 80,000 to 100,000 distinct CDR3 sequences, over 13% of them appearing once. This clonotype has at least ten counts. Its antigen remains unidentified. Study results and caveats: VDJdb matching favored anti-spike CD8 responses, missing private and CD4 specificities.

Material: whole blood. The sequence came from an adult who was a healthcare worker with PCR-confirmed SARS-CoV-2 infection or an uninfected control (not recorded which). This chain uses TRBV21-1 with TRBJ2-7; the table's D call, TRBD2, has no DNA check behind it. TRBV21-1 counts as a pseudogene. CDR3 nucleotide sequence: TGTGCCAGCAGCAAAACGAGGTGGGAGGGGTACGAGCAGTACTTC. It specifies CASSKTRWEGYEQYF.